The sequence of this TCR beta chain was determined in a study of human versus mouse CDR3 diversity and MHC coevolution. Turning to the study itself: Reportedly, immunoSEQ detects one in 200,000 T cells with minimized PCR bias. Valid reads per sample ranged from 0.6 x 10^7 to 1.6 x 10^7.

TCRdb keeps only in-frame clones here, not all; method: immunoSEQ multiplex PCR. This repertoire shows tens of thousands of clones, around 93% found once; its top ten account for about 0.14%. V lost 3 bases and J 4 bases, leaving 8 bases between the germline ends. The CDR3 is 13 residues long. Per germline, CDR1 SGHRS and CDR2 YFSETQ. The table lists this clone with a count of one. The receptor comes from a person aged 25 to 75 in good health. The gene calls are TRBV5-1 and TRBJ2-1, with D possibly matching TRBD1 (6 bases). The sequenced sample was naive CD4+ T cells from blood. Regarding subset: CD45RO-negative CD62L-positive naive CD4 T cells. The CDR3 DNA reads as TGCGCCAGCAGCTCCGGGACATACAATGAGCAGTTCTTC. The encoded protein is CASSSGTYNEQFF. The full variable domain, rest sourced from reference TRBV5-1 and TRBJ2-1, is KAGVTQTPRYLIKTRGQQVTLSCSPISGHRSVSWYQQTPGQGLQFLFEYFSETQRNKGNFPGRFSGRQFSNSRSEMNVSTLELGDSALYLCASSSGTYNEQFFGPGTRLTVL.